This T cell receptor (beta chain) was sequenced in a study of CD8 T cells in ankylosing spondylitis. The study's findings and limits: The study identified a TCR beta motif of under ten highly homologous variants that appeared characteristic of ankylosing spondylitis blood. A subset of motif variants has previously been described in the synovial fluid and blood of reactive arthritis. It was reported that disease-linked clones were significantly enriched in matched ankylosing spondylitis synovial fluid. Disease-linked clones proved CD8+ and comparatively uncommon in peripheral blood.

This CDR3 is 14 amino acids long. The V and J ends lost 6 bases and 2 bases respectively, with 11 bases between them. In its sample, this clonotype was seen many times. Its cognate antigen is unknown. By quantitative 5'-RACE with molecular barcodes, the TCR beta libraries were made. A single record per CDR3 protein comes from TCRdb applying MiXCR to the 5' RACE reads. The table has about 800,000 distinct CDR3 sequences, 12% seen once. Sequenced material: blood, either unsorted or a sorted T cell fraction (not recorded which). The receptor's source is a male donor with ankylosing spondylitis. The chain uses TRBV12-3 or TRBV12-4 and TRBJ1-3; unclear D gene. The CDR3: CASSYLGTGNTIYF. Here the CDR3 DNA reads TGTGCCAGCAGCTATCTAGGAACTGGAAACACCATATATTTT.